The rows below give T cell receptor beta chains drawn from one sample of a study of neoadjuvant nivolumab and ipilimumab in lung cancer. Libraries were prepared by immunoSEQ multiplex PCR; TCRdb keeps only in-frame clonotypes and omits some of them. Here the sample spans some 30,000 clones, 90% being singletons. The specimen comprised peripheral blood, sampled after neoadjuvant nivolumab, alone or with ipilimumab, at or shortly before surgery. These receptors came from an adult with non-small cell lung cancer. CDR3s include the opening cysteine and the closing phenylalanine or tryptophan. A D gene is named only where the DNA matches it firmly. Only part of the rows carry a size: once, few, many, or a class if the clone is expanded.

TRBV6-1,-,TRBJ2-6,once,CASSPRGSGANVLTF,TGTGCCAGCAGCCCCAGGGGCTCTGGGGCCAACGTCCTGACTTTC
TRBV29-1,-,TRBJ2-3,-,CSVEEAWAVGDTQYF,TGCAGCGTTGAAGAAGCCTGGGCCGTGGGGGATACGCAGTATTTT
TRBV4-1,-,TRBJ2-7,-,CASSQDGRTYEQYF,TGCGCCAGCAGCCAAGATGGCCGCACCTACGAGCAGTACTTC
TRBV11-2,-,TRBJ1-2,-,CASSLAGQTRSGYTF,TGTGCCAGCAGCTTAGCGGGGCAAACTCGGTCTGGCTACACCTTC
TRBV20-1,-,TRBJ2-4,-,CSVGVENIQYF,TGCAGTGTGGGCGTAGAAAACATTCAGTACTTC
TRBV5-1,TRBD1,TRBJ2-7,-,CASTPQALGTGYEQYF,TGCGCCAGCACCCCACAAGCACTCGGGACAGGTTACGAGCAGTACTTC
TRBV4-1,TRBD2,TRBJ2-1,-,CASSQVAGPYNEQFF,TGCGCCAGCAGCCAAGTAGCGGGCCCGTACAATGAGCAGTTCTTC
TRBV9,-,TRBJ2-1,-,CASSPGGLNNEQFF,TGTGCCAGCAGCCCTGGGGGACTGAACAATGAGCAGTTCTTC
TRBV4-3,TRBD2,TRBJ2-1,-,CASSPARGAYNEQFF,TGCGCCAGCAGCCCAGCACGGGGGGCCTACAATGAGCAGTTCTTC
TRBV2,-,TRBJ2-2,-,CASSVDGPNTGELFF,TGTGCCAGCAGTGTGGATGGGCCTAACACCGGGGAGCTGTTTTTT
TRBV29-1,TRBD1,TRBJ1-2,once,CSVVGTGGIANYGYTF,TGCAGCGTTGTCGGGACAGGGGGCATCGCTAACTATGGCTACACCTTC
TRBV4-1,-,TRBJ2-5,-,CASSRQGHLLETQYF,TGCGCCAGCAGCCGCCAGGGACATCTCTTGGAGACCCAGTACTTC
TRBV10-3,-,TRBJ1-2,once,CAIRGEAYTF,TGTGCCATCAGGGGAGAGGCCTACACCTTC
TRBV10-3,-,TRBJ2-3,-,CAMSGAPVPDTQYF,TGTGCCATGTCAGGTGCCCCCGTACCAGATACGCAGTATTTT
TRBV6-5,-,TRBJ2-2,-,CASSYLDRTFGELFF,TGTGCCAGCAGTTACTTAGACAGGACTTTCGGGGAGCTGTTTTTT
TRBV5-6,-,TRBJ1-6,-,CASSSGRERGSPLHF,TGTGCCAGCAGCTCGGGGAGGGAGAGAGGTTCACCCCTCCACTTT
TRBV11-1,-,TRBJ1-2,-,CASSSRHGYGYTF,TGTGCCAGCAGCTCTCGACACGGCTATGGCTACACCTTC
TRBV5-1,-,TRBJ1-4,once,CASSLGATNEKLFF,TGCGCCAGCAGCTTGGGTGCAACTAATGAAAAACTGTTTTTT
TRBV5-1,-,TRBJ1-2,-,CASSLVGRRSDGYTF,TGCGCCAGCAGCTTGGTCGGCAGGCGGTCTGACGGCTACACCTTC
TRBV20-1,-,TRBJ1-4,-,CTTDRNEKLFF,TGCACCACGGACCGGAATGAAAAACTGTTTTTT
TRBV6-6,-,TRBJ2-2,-,CASSYAFGETGELFF,TGTGCCAGCAGTTACGCGTTTGGGGAGACCGGGGAGCTGTTTTTT
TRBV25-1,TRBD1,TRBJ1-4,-,CASSEFGQGRGEKLFF,TGTGCCAGCAGTGAATTTGGACAGGGACGAGGGGAAAAACTGTTTTTT
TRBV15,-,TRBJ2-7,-,CATSRDQAGYYEQYF,TGTGCCACCAGCAGAGACCAGGCTGGCTACTACGAGCAGTACTTC
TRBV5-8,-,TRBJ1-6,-,CASSPDTAALHF,TGTGCCAGCAGCCCCGACACCGCGGCCCTCCACTTT
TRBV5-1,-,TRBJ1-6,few,CASRQTGEGSPLHF,TGCGCCAGCAGACAGACAGGAGAAGGTTCACCCCTCCACTTT
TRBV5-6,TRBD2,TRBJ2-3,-,CASSTLAGDTDTQYF,TGTGCCAGCAGCACCTTAGCGGGGGACACAGATACGCAGTATTTT
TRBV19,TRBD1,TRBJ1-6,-,CASSGTGGRSPLHF,TGTGCCAGTAGTGGGACAGGGGGGCGTTCACCCCTCCACTTT
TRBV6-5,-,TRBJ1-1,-,CASSYDGAGSRGWAFF,TGTGCCAGCAGTTACGACGGGGCAGGGAGCCGGGGTTGGGCTTTCTTT
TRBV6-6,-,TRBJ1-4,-,CASSYDQGPNEKLFF,TGTGCCAGCAGTTACGACCAGGGCCCCAATGAAAAACTGTTTTTT
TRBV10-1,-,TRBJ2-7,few,CASSESRGGPSEQYF,TGCGCCAGCAGTGAGTCGAGGGGGGGGCCCTCCGAGCAGTACTTC
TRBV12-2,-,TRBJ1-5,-,CASRVPGQGRKPQHF,TGTGCAAGTCGCGTACCGGGACAGGGGCGCAAGCCCCAGCATTTT
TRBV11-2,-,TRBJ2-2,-,CASSHQGGGELFF,TGTGCCAGCAGCCATCAGGGTGGCGGGGAGCTGTTTTTT
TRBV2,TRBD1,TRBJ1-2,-,CAGRTGPNYGYTF,TGTGCCGGACGGACAGGGCCTAACTATGGCTACACCTTC
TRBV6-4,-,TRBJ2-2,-,CASSKEGTPNTGELFF,TGTGCCAGCAGCAAGGAAGGAACACCGAACACCGGGGAGCTGTTTTTT
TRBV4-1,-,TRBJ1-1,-,CASSQVGYTEAFF,TGCGCCAGCAGCCAGGTGGGTTACACTGAAGCTTTCTTT
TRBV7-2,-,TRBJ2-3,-,CASSFHGGPFTDTQYF,TGTGCCAGCAGCTTCCACGGGGGGCCGTTCACAGATACGCAGTATTTT
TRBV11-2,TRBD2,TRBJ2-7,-,CASSFDLAGSSYEQYF,TGTGCCAGCAGCTTCGATCTAGCGGGGAGCTCCTACGAGCAGTACTTC
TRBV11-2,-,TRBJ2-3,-,CASSLPGPDTQYF,TGTGCCAGCAGCTTACCGGGTCCAGATACGCAGTATTTT
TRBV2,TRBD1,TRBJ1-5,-,CASRLDRASNQPQHF,TGTGCCAGCAGGTTGGACAGGGCTAGCAATCAGCCCCAGCATTTT
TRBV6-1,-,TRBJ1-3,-,CASSEDISSSGNTIYF,TGTGCCAGCAGTGAAGATATATCCAGCTCTGGAAACACCATATATTTT
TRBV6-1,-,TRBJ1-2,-,CASSEAGINRHGYTF,TGTGCCAGCAGTGAAGCGGGAATTAACCGACATGGCTACACCTTC
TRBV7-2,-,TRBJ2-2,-,CAQRGSTNTGELFF,TGTGCGCAGAGGGGGTCGACGAACACCGGGGAGCTGTTTTTT
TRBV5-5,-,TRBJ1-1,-,CASSLRPAGDTEAFF,TGTGCCAGCAGCTTGAGGCCGGCCGGGGACACTGAAGCTTTCTTT
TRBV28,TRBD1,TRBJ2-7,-,CASSRVSGTGGSYEQYF,TGTGCCAGCAGCCGAGTCTCCGGGACAGGGGGCTCCTACGAGCAGTACTTC
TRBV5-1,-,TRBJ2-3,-,CASLEGLTTDTQYF,TGCGCCAGCTTGGAGGGCCTGACCACAGATACGCAGTATTTT
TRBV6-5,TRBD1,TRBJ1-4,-,CASRAGTATFEKLFF,TGTGCCAGCAGAGCCGGGACAGCTACTTTTGAAAAACTGTTTTTT
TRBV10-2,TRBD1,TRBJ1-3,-,CASGGQSSGNTIYF,TGCGCCAGCGGGGGACAGAGCTCTGGAAACACCATATATTTT
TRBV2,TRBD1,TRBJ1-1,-,CASTRTGTYTEAFF,TGTGCCAGCACTAGGACAGGAACCTACACTGAAGCTTTCTTT
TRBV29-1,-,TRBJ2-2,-,CSVEDYRDGELFF,TGCAGCGTTGAAGATTACCGGGACGGGGAGCTGTTTTTT
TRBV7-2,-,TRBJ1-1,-,CASSFLLNTEAFF,TGTGCCAGCAGCTTCTTATTGAACACTGAAGCTTTCTTT
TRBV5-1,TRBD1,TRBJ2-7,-,CASSSPPTDRGWSYEQYF,TGCGCCAGCAGCTCCCCACCAACCGACAGGGGATGGTCCTACGAGCAGTACTTC
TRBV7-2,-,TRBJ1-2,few,CASSFSQFGYTF,TGTGCCAGCAGCTTTAGCCAGTTTGGCTACACCTTC
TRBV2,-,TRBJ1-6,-,CASSDGGRMSYNSPLHF,TGTGCCAGCAGTGATGGGGGCAGGATGTCCTATAATTCACCCCTCCACTTT
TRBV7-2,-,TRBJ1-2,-,CASSSYRDTKHGYTF,TGTGCCAGCAGTTCATACCGGGACACAAAACATGGCTACACCTTC
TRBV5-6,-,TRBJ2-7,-,CASSLKGGTYEQYF,TGTGCCAGCAGCTTAAAGGGGGGGACCTACGAGCAGTACTTC
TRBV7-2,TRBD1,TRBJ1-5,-,CASSLVGGSNQPQHF,TGTGCCAGCAGCTTAGTAGGGGGCAGCAATCAGCCCCAGCATTTT
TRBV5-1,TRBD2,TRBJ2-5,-,CASSISGGPIRETQYF,TGCGCCAGCAGCATTAGCGGGGGGCCCATCCGAGAGACCCAGTACTTC